The 28 T cell receptor beta chains below come from one sample, sequenced in a study of beta chain features in type 1 diabetes listed by TCRdb under 2018. Study-wide findings and limitations: In all four CD4+ subsets, TCRB CDR3 length was moderately but significantly shorter in type 1 diabetes patients.

For these TCRs, the target antigens are not known. Receptors were amplified or captured by the immunoSEQ multiplex PCR assay. The entire amount of isolated RNA was reverse transcribed using the High Capacity cDNA Reverse Transcription Kit, so the sequenced TCRB transcripts were expressed ones. Not all clones reach the TCRdb copy of this immuneACCESS table, which keeps in-frame sequences only. Checked studies attribute under half of the gap to unresolved V genes and leave the rest unexplained. Here the sample has some 330,000 clones; roughly 12% occur a single time. The top ten clones comprise approximately 0.01% of the sample. What was sequenced was naive CD4+ T cells from blood. The cell subset or site label, read with the paper, signifies: true naive CD4+ T cells. These receptors all stem from a woman between 18 and 29 years old with type 1 diabetes.

The chain employs TRBV7-3 and TRBJ2-1; 7 bases are shared with TRBD1. The CDR3 loop spans 17 amino acids. V dropped 1 base and J dropped 7; count of bases not matched to a gene: 13. Germline CDR1 and CDR2: SGHTA and FQGTGA. The CDR3 here is CASSLISRESGGNEQFF. CDR3 nucleotides: TGTGCCAGCAGCTTAATCTCTCGGGAATCAGGGGGTAATGAGCAGTTCTTC. The complete variable domain, with remaining parts taken from reference TRBV7-3 and TRBJ2-1, reads GAGVSQTPSNKVTEKGKYVELRCDPISGHTALYWYRQSLGQGPEFLIYFQGTGAADDSGLPNDRFFAVRPEGSVSTLKIQRTERGDSAVYLCASSLISRESGGNEQFFGPGTRLTVL.

This clone was counted between two and nine times. V gene TRBV28 combines with J gene TRBJ2-1; 10 bases are shared with TRBD2. V lost 8 bases and J lost 0; bases outside the gene matches: 19. CDR3 size: 20 residues. From germline, CDR1 is MDHEN and CDR2 SYDVKM. The CDR3 coding sequence is TGTGCCAGCCATCAGTCCGGGACTAGCGTTTCCTCATTCTCCTACAATGAGCAGTTCTTC. Its protein product is CASHQSGTSVSSFSYNEQFF.

This clone was detected a few times. CDR3 in amino acids: CASSLASGGQFF. DNA for the CDR3: TGTGCCAGCAGCTTGGCGTCGGGTGGGCAGTTCTTC. The chain has TRBV5-6 and TRBJ2-1; D is unclear. Trimming took 0 bases from V and 12 from J, leaving 10 bases between them. This CDR3 region has 12 residues. Germline CDR1 is SGHDT and CDR2 is YYEEEE.

V usage is TRBV11-2 and J usage is TRBJ2-3; a weak D match, TRBD1 (6 bases). The CDR3 contains 12 residues. The germline V and J ends were trimmed by 1 base and 8 bases, with 7 bases remaining between them. Germline assignment: CDR1 SGHAT and CDR2 FQNNGV. The CDR3 reads CASSLGGGTQYF. The CDR3 bases are TGTGCCAGCAGCTTAGGAGGGGGTACGCAGTATTTT.

Only a few counts were recorded for this clone. The chain has TRBV7-9 and TRBJ2-3, with D possibly matching TRBD2 (6 bases). V lost 5 bases and J lost 2, with 14 bases in between. In germline, CDR1 is SEHNR, CDR2 FQNEAQ (reference sequence). The CDR3 length is 15 residues. The CDR3 is CASSPRERVTDTQYF. In DNA form, the CDR3 reads TGTGCCAGCAGCCCCCGTGAGCGGGTCACAGATACGCAGTATTTT.

The gene calls are TRBV4-2 and TRBJ1-1, with TRBD1 matching over 7 bases. Germline loops: CDR1 LGHNA, CDR2 YNFKEQ. After removal of 4 bases from V and 0 bases from J, the junction contained 5 bases not matched to a gene. The CDR3 sequence is 15 residues long. Written as DNA, the CDR3 is TGTGCCAGCAGCCCTCTCGACAGGGTGAACACTGAAGCTTTCTTT. Translation: CASSPLDRVNTEAFF.

The chain employs TRBV28 and TRBJ2-7, with D tentatively TRBD1 (5 bases). Germline V gene sequence: CDR1 MDHEN, CDR2 SYDVKM. V lost 8 bases and J 4 bases, leaving 15 bases between the germline ends. The CDR3 is 13 residues long. CDR3 DNA: TGTGCCAGCGGCCGGGCAGGGTGGTACGAGCAGTACTTC. Translated: CASGRAGWYEQYF. The complete variable domain, with remaining parts taken from reference TRBV28 and TRBJ2-7, reads DVKVTQSSRYLVKRTGEKVFLECVQDMDHENMFWYRQDPGLGLRLIYFSYDVKMKEKGDIPEGYSVSREKKERFSLILESASTNQTSMYLCASGRAGWYEQYFGPGTRLTVT.

This clone was observed a few times. The genes are TRBV28 and TRBJ2-5; 8 bases line up with TRBD2. The V gene's germline CDR1 is MDHEN and CDR2 SYDVKM. This CDR3 comprises 16 residues. Trimming took 2 bases from V and 1 from J; bases not matched to a gene: 6. CDR3 nucleotides: TGTGCCAGCAGTTTACTAACTAGCGGAACCCAAGAGACCCAGTACTTC. It translates to CASSLLTSGTQETQYF.

CDR3: CASSPRASGQGQSYEQYF. CDR3 DNA sequence: TGTGCCAGCAGCCCTAGAGCCAGTGGACAGGGGCAATCCTACGAGCAGTACTTC. V is TRBV7-3 and J is TRBJ2-7; 9 bases are a match to TRBD1. Trimming removed 5 bases from V and 1 base from J; junction bases left unmatched: 15. CDR1 SGHTA and CDR2 FQGTGA come from the germline V gene. The CDR3 has 18 amino acids.

There are a few counts of this clone. The V gene is TRBV29-1, the J gene TRBJ2-7; 13 bases agree with TRBD2. CDR1 and CDR2 from the germline V gene are SQVTM and ANQGSEA. The CDR3 is 14 amino acids. The trim removed 6 bases at V and 4 bases at J, leaving 6 bases unmatched. CDR3 loop: CSVLPGLAGYEQYF. The CDR3 DNA sequence: TGCAGCGTCTTACCGGGACTAGCGGGATACGAGCAGTACTTC.

As regards this clone: Other DNA variants within this sample encode the same CDR3. The V call is TRBV19, the J call TRBJ2-3; D unclear. The V gene's germline CDR1 is LNHDA and CDR2 SQIVND (reference sequence). This CDR3 has 12 residues. V was cut by 5 bases and J by 2 bases, with 5 bases left in between. The DNA for the CDR3 is TGTGCCAGTAGTTCACACACAGATACGCAGTATTTT. This sequence encodes CASSSHTDTQYF.

The V call is TRBV18, the J call TRBJ2-2, with D perhaps matching TRBD1 (5 bases). The germline V and J ends were trimmed by 3 bases and 3 bases, with 11 bases remaining between them. The CDR3 extends over 15 amino acids. CDR1 KGHSH and CDR2 LQKENI come from the germline V gene. CDR3 nucleotide sequence: TGTGCCAGCTCACCCAGGGCCACGGACACCGGGGAGCTGTTTTTT. Translating it yields CASSPRATDTGELFF.

This clone occurred a few times. The chain couples TRBV9 to TRBJ1-5; D not resolved. Germline CDR1 reads SGDLS; CDR2 reads YYNGEE. V lost 7 bases, J lost 5 bases, and 13 bases lay in between. The CDR3 loop spans 13 amino acids. As DNA, the CDR3 is TGTGCCAGCGCCCTTGACGACTATCAGCCCCAGCATTTT. Protein product: CASALDDYQPQHF.

This clone has a handful of counts. The J gene is TRBJ1-4, the V gene TRBV29-1; D might be TRBD1 (5 bases). The CDR3 is made up of 12 amino acids. Between the trimmed V and J ends, which lost 4 bases and 7 bases, there was a span of 10 bases. Germline loops: CDR1 SQVTM, CDR2 ANQGSEA. The CDR3 sequence is CSVALGGEKLFF. CDR3 in DNA: TGCAGCGTTGCCCTGGGGGGTGAAAAACTGTTTTTT.

This clone was seen only a few times. The chain recombines TRBV30 with TRBJ1-2; no definite D call. The CDR3 is 11 amino acids. The V end lost 5 bases, the J end lost 4 bases, and 8 bases lay between the germline ends. Germline CDR1 is GTSNPN and CDR2 is SVGIG (reference sequence). In DNA form, the CDR3 reads TGTGCCTGGGAGAGACTCTATGGCTACACCTTC. Protein sequence: CAWERLYGYTF.

The rearrangement joins TRBV9 to TRBJ2-7; 11 bases align to TRBD2. V trimming: 5 bases; J trimming: 4 bases; junction bases outside the gene matches: 5. CDR1 is SGDLS, CDR2 YYNGEE, per germline. CDR3 length equals 14 residues. This CDR3 is CASSAGTSGYEQYF. The CDR3, as DNA: TGTGCCAGCAGTGCCGGGACTAGCGGTTACGAGCAGTACTTC.

In its sample, this clone was seen a few times. The chain uses TRBV28 and TRBJ1-5, with D possibly being TRBD1 (6 bases). Looked up from germline, CDR1 is MDHEN and CDR2 is SYDVKM. The CDR3 length is 17 residues. The V end was cut by 5 bases, the J end by 1 base, with 18 bases between. The CDR3 loop is CASSPYAQGTSNQPQHF. DNA for the CDR3: TGTGCCAGCAGTCCCTATGCGCAGGGGACGAGCAATCAGCCCCAGCATTTT. The whole variable domain, filled in from reference TRBV28 and TRBJ1-5, reads DVKVTQSSRYLVKRTGEKVFLECVQDMDHENMFWYRQDPGLGLRLIYFSYDVKMKEKGDIPEGYSVSREKKERFSLILESASTNQTSMYLCASSPYAQGTSNQPQHFGDGTRLSIL.

V gene TRBV29-1 combines with J gene TRBJ2-1; 9 bases map to TRBD2. V trimming: 5 bases; J trimming: 7 bases; junction bases outside the gene matches: 12. Germline V CDR1 and CDR2: SQVTM, ANQGSEA. The CDR3 has 15 amino acids. In nucleotides, the CDR3 is TGCAGCGTTCCCCGAAGGTCTAGCGGGACAAATGAGCAGTTCTTC. It is translated as CSVPRRSSGTNEQFF.

In its sample, this clone was seen a few times. The chain is built from TRBV6-5 and TRBJ1-2; TRBD1 matches 7 bases. Trimming cost V 6 bases and J 3 bases; bases outside gene matches: 10. Germline V gene lookup returns CDR1 MNHEY and CDR2 SVGAGI. This CDR3 region has 15 residues. The CDR3 DNA follows: TGTGCCAGCAGCCCTAGACAGGGATTGCACTATGGCTACACCTTC. This encodes CASSPRQGLHYGYTF.

V and J are TRBV15 and TRBJ2-3; D is undetermined. Deletions cut 0 bases from V and 7 bases from J, with 5 bases between. Germline CDR1 and CDR2: LNHNV and YYDKDF (reference sequence). The CDR3 spans 12 residues. The CDR3 nucleotides read TGTGCCACCAGCAGAGATGGCAATACGCAGTATTTT. Translated, it gives CATSRDGNTQYF.

The chain is built from TRBV4-3 and TRBJ2-7, with D maybe TRBD2 (7 bases). The CDR3 sequence is 17 residues long. The germline V gene has CDR1 LGHNA and CDR2 YSLEER. Trimming stripped 0 bases from V and 2 bases from J, with 17 bases between. The CDR3 region is CASSQEMTGGLTYEQYF. The CDR3 DNA reads as TGCGCCAGCAGCCAAGAAATGACGGGGGGCCTCACCTACGAGCAGTACTTC.

CDR3 in amino acids: CASTSPYGLNEQFF. The CDR3 nucleotides read TGTGCCAGCACCTCACCCTACGGACTCAATGAGCAGTTCTTC. V is TRBV6-5 and J is TRBJ2-1; D may be TRBD2 (5 bases). There are 14 residues in the CDR3. V lost 7 bases, J lost 6 bases, and 16 bases lay in between. The germline CDR1 and CDR2 sequences are MNHEY and SVGAGI.

This clone was recorded a few times. The chain recombines TRBV5-4 with TRBJ2-3; 9 nucleotides match TRBD2. Germline assignment: CDR1 SGHNT and CDR2 YYREEE (reference sequence). CDR3 length: 15 residues. Trimming took 0 bases from V and 4 from J; bases not matched to a gene: 3. This CDR3 is CASSLAIAGADTQYF. The CDR3 DNA reads TGTGCCAGCAGCTTGGCGATAGCGGGAGCAGATACGCAGTATTTT.

This chain joins TRBV2 and TRBJ1-1; TRBD1 agrees at 7 bases. CDR3 size: 14 residues. From germline, CDR1 is SNHLY and CDR2 FYNNEI. Trimming removed 4 bases from V and 4 bases from J; junction bases left unmatched: 6. CDR3 sequence (DNA): TGTGCCAGCAGTGCCCAACAGGGGAGCACTGAAGCTTTCTTT. Translating gives CASSAQQGSTEAFF.

The chain combines TRBV4-3 with TRBJ1-2; no reliable D call. From germline, CDR1 is LGHNA and CDR2 YSLEER. CDR3 length: 13 residues. Trimming cost V 0 bases and J 7 bases, with 9 bases left between them. The CDR3 region is CASSQDLGGGYTF. The CDR3 nucleotides read TGCGCCAGCAGCCAAGATCTAGGAGGTGGCTACACCTTC.

V usage is TRBV7-2 and J usage is TRBJ1-4; D remains unclear. Trimming took off 3 bases at V and 7 bases at J, with 15 bases between the two ends. The CDR3 runs to 15 residues. CDR1 and CDR2 from the germline V gene are SGHTA and FQGNSA. CDR3 nucleotides: TGTGCCAGCAGCTTTTCTCTCGAGGCCCGTGAAAAACTGTTTTTT. Amino acid sequence: CASSFSLEAREKLFF. The variable domain in full, with the rest retrieved from reference TRBV7-2 and TRBJ1-4, is GAGVSQSPSNKVTEKGKDVELRCDPISGHTALYWYRQSLGQGLEFLIYFQGNSAPDKSGLPSDRFSAERTGGSVSTLTIQRTQQEDSAVYLCASSFSLEAREKLFFGSGTQLSVL.

The chain carries TRBV28 and TRBJ1-5; a possible D gene is TRBD1 (6 bases). Germline CDR1 reads MDHEN; CDR2 reads SYDVKM. This CDR3 has 15 residues. The ends were cut back, 7 bases at V and 4 bases at J, with 17 bases in the middle. The CDR3 spells CASTLRGAGNQPQHF. CDR3 in DNA: TGTGCCAGCACCCTCAGGGGCGCCGGGAATCAGCCCCAGCATTTT.

The chain employs TRBV7-2 and TRBJ2-3; D ambiguous. Trimming stripped 1 base from V and 5 bases from J, with 7 bases between. Germline loops: CDR1 SGHTA, CDR2 FQGNSA. The CDR3 spans 13 residues. The CDR3 is CASSLDAGDTQYF. CDR3 bases: TGTGCCAGCAGCTTAGATGCCGGAGATACGCAGTATTTT.